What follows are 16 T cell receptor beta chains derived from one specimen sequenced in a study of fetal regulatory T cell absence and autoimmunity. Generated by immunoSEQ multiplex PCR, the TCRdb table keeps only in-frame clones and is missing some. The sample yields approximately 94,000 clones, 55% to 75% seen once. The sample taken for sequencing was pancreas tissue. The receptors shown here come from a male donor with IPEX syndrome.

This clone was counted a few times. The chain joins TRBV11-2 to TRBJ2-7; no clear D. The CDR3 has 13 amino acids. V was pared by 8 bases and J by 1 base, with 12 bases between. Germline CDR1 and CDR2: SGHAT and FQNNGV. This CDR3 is CASGWSGSYEQYF. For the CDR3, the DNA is TGTGCCAGCGGTTGGAGTGGGTCCTACGAGCAGTACTTC.

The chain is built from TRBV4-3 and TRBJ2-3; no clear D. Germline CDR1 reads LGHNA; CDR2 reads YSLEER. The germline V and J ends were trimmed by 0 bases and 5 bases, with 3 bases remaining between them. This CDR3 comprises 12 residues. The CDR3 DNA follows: TGCGCCAGCAGCCAAGATGAAGATACGCAGTATTTT. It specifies CASSQDEDTQYF.

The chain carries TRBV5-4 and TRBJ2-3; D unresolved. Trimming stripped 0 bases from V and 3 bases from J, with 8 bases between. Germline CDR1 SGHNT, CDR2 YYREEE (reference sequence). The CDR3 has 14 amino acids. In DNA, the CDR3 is TGTGCCAGCAGCTTGGCAATAGGGACAGATACGCAGTATTTT. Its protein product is CASSLAIGTDTQYF. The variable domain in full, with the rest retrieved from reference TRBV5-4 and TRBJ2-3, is ETGVTQSPTHLIKTRGQQVTLRCSSQSGHNTVSWYQQALGQGPQFIFQYYREEENGRGNFPPRFSGLQFPNYSSELNVNALELDDSALYLCASSLAIGTDTQYFGPGTRLTVL.

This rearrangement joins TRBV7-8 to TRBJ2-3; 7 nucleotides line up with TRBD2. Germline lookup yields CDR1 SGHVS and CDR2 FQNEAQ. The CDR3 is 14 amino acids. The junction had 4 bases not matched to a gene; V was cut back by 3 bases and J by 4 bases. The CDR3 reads CASSLRGRPDTQYF. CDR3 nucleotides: TGTGCCAGCAGCTTGCGGGGGAGGCCAGATACGCAGTATTTT.

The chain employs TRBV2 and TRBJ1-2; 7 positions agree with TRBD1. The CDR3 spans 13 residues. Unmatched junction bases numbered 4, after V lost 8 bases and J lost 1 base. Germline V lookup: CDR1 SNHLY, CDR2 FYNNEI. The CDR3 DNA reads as TGTGCCAGCCTTGGGACAGATAACTATGGCTACACCTTC. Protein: CASLGTDNYGYTF.

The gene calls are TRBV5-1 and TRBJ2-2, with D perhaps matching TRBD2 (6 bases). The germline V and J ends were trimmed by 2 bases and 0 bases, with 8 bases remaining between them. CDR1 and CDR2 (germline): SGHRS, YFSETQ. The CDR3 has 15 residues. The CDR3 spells CASSFAGTNTGELFF. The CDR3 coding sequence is TGCGCCAGCAGCTTTGCGGGGACGAACACCGGGGAGCTGTTTTTT.

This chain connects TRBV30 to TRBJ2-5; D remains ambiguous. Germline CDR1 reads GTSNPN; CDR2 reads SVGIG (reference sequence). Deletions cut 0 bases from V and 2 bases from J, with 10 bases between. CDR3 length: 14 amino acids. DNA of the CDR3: TGTGCCTGGAGTGTTACGGAGATACAAGAGACCCAGTACTTC. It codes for CAWSVTEIQETQYF.

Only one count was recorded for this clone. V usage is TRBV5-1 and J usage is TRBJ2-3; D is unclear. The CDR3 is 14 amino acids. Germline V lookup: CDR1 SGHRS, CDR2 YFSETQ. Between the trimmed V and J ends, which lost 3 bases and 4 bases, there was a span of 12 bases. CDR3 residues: CASSSTPRPDTQYF. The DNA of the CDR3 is TGCGCCAGCAGCTCAACACCCCGGCCAGATACGCAGTATTTT.

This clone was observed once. The CDR3 loop is CASSLGAVQETQYF. CDR3 coding DNA: TGTGCCAGCAGCTTAGGGGCGGTCCAAGAGACCCAGTACTTC. The chain uses TRBV7-2 and TRBJ2-5, with D unclear. Trimming stripped 1 base from V and 1 base from J, with 7 bases between. Germline values: CDR1 SGHTA, CDR2 FQGNSA. The CDR3 is 14 residues long.

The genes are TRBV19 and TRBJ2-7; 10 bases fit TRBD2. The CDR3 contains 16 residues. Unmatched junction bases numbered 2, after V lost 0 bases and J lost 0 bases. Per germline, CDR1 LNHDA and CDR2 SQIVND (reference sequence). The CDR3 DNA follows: TGTGCCAGTAGTATAGAGGCTAGCGGGGGCTCCTACGAGCAGTACTTC. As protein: CASSIEASGGSYEQYF.

This chain's CDR3 is CASSYGTGGGNSPLHF. DNA of the CDR3: TGTGCCAGCAGTTACGGGACAGGGGGGGGAAATTCACCCCTCCACTTT. The chain combines TRBV6-5 with TRBJ1-6; 11 bases line up with TRBD1. The CDR3 spans 16 residues. Trimming removed 2 bases from V and 7 bases from J; junction bases left unmatched: 4. Germline CDR1 is MNHEY and CDR2 is SVGAGI.

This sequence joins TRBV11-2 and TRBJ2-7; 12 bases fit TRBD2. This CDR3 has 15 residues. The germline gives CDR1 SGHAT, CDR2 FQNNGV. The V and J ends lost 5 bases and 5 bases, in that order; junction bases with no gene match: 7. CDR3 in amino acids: CASSDLAGGPDEQYF. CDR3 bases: TGTGCCAGCAGCGACCTAGCGGGGGGGCCGGACGAGCAGTACTTC.

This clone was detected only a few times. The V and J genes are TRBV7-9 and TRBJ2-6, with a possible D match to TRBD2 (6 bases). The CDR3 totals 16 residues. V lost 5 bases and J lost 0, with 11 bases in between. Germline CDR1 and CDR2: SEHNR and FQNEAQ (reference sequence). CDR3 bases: TGTGCCAGCAGCGCCCCGACTAGCTCTGGGGCCAACGTCCTGACTTTC. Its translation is CASSAPTSSGANVLTF.

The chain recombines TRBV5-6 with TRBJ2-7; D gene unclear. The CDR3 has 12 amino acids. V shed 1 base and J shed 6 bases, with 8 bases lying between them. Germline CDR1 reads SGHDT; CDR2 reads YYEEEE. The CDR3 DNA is TGTGCCAGCAGCTTGTTCCAGGCCGAGCAGTACTTC. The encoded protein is CASSLFQAEQYF.

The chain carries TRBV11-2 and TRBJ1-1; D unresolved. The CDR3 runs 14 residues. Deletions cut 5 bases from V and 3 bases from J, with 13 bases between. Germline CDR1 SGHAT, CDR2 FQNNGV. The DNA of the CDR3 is TGTGCCAGCAGCCCCCGCGGACGGGACACTGAAGCTTTCTTT. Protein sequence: CASSPRGRDTEAFF.

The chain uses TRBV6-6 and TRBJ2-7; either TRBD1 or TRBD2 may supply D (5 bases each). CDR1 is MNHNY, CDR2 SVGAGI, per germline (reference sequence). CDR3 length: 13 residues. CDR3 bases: TGTGCGACCAGCATGGGGGTCGCCTACGAGCAGTACTTC. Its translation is CATSMGVAYEQYF.